Following are 14 T cell receptor beta chains from one sample sequenced in a study of CD8 T cells in ankylosing spondylitis (dated 2017 in TCRdb). Libraries were constructed by 5' RACE. This sample was sequenced with an Illumina HiSeq 2500. TCRdb reprocessed the public reads (quality trimming at Q25 with fastp, clone calling with MiXCR) and kept in-frame beta chains. Every CDR3 protein is listed once, alongside the most common genes and DNA of its rows. The sample includes 150,000 or so distinct CDR3 sequences, with under 14% observed a single time. The top ten hold 25% to 30% of the sample. Sequencing was carried out using blood, either unsorted or a sorted T cell fraction (not recorded which). The receptors come from a male donor with ankylosing spondylitis or in good health (not recorded which).

This clonotype was observed many times. The CDR3 nucleotides are TGTGCCAGCAGTGCCCCGGGACAGGGGGCGCGAGATACGCAGTATTTT. Translating it yields CASSAPGQGARDTQYF. The chain couples TRBV9 to TRBJ2-3; TRBD1 agrees at 12 bases. Germline CDR1 and CDR2: SGDLS and YYNGEE. The V segment lost 5 bases and the J segment 5 bases; nucleotides outside the gene matches: 9. This CDR3 region has 16 residues.

This clonotype was recorded a few times. The chain couples TRBV12-3 or TRBV12-4 to TRBJ2-7, with D possibly being TRBD2 (6 bases). Trimming stripped 6 bases from V and 0 bases from J, with 6 bases between. The CDR3 is 12 residues long. The CDR3 protein is CASRGGSYEQYF. The CDR3 DNA sequence: TGTGCCAGCAGGGGAGGCTCCTACGAGCAGTACTTC.

The chain carries TRBV6-1 and TRBJ1-5; a weak D match, TRBD1 (6 bases). The CDR3 length is 15 residues. V was clipped by 3 bases and J by 6 bases, with 15 bases between them. Germline V gives CDR1 MNHNS, CDR2 SASEGT. CDR3 sequence: CASSEATGSGQPQHF. The CDR3 nucleotides are TGTGCCAGCAGTGAGGCGACAGGTTCGGGTCAGCCCCAGCATTTT.

This clonotype occurred many times. The chain carries TRBV5-6 and TRBJ2-7, with 10 bases matching TRBD1. This CDR3 comprises 15 residues. The V and J ends lost 5 bases and 1 base, in that order; junction bases with no gene match: 6. CDR1 and CDR2 from the germline V gene are SGHDT and YYEEEE. CDR3 residues: CASRWGQGTSYEQYF. Written as DNA, the CDR3 is TGTGCCAGCAGATGGGGACAGGGGACGTCCTACGAGCAGTACTTC.

This clonotype was detected ten times or more. The rearrangement joins TRBV5-1 to TRBJ2-3, with a possible D match to TRBD1 (5 bases). Trimming cost V 5 bases and J 4 bases, with 17 bases left between them. There are 15 residues in the CDR3. Germline CDR1 and CDR2: SGHRS and YFSETQ. The CDR3 coding sequence is TGCGCCAGCAGTTTTCAGGGATTGCGTCCAGATACGCAGTATTTT. This sequence encodes CASSFQGLRPDTQYF.

This clonotype was observed a handful of times. V is TRBV4-2 and J is TRBJ2-1; 11 bases are a match to TRBD2. The V gene end was trimmed by 3 bases and the J gene end by 4 bases; junction bases not matched to a gene: 14. From germline, CDR1 is LGHNA and CDR2 YNFKEQ. CDR3 length: 19 residues. The CDR3 sequence: CASSQNSGTSGMGYNEQFF. As DNA, the CDR3 is TGTGCCAGCAGCCAGAATAGTGGGACTAGCGGTATGGGGTACAATGAGCAGTTCTTC.

In this sample, this clonotype turned up a few times. This chain links TRBV3-1 with TRBJ1-4, with 11 bases identical to TRBD1. J gave up 0 bases and V 4 bases, and 4 bases lay outside the gene matches. Germline CDR1 reads LGHDT; CDR2 reads YNNKEL (reference sequence). The CDR3 is 17 residues long. The DNA for the CDR3 is TGTGCCAGCAGCCCCCGGGACAGGGGGTCAACTAATGAAAAACTGTTTTTT. Translated: CASSPRDRGSTNEKLFF.

This clonotype was counted at least ten times. V and J are TRBV5-4 and TRBJ2-1, with 7 bases matching TRBD2. The V gene's germline CDR1 is SGHNT and CDR2 YYREEE (reference sequence). V was pared by 0 bases and J by 3 bases, with 9 bases of the junction left unmatched. The CDR3 loop spans 17 amino acids. This CDR3 reads CASSLAASGVFYNEQFF. CDR3 bases: TGTGCCAGCAGCTTGGCGGCTAGCGGAGTTTTCTACAATGAGCAGTTCTTC. Looking up the rest from reference TRBV5-4 and TRBJ2-1 gives the full variable domain: ETGVTQSPTHLIKTRGQQVTLRCSSQSGHNTVSWYQQALGQGPQFIFQYYREEENGRGNFPPRFSGLQFPNYSSELNVNALELDDSALYLCASSLAASGVFYNEQFFGPGTRLTVL.

This clonotype was counted ten times or more. V and J are TRBV10-2 and TRBJ2-1; TRBD2 matches at 10 bases. With V trimmed by 4 bases and J by 8 bases, 11 bases remained unmatched. This CDR3 is built from 16 residues. Germline CDR1 reads WSHSY; CDR2 reads SAAADI. CDR3 loop: CASSAILAGARDEQFF. The CDR3 nucleotides read TGCGCCAGCAGTGCGATCCTAGCGGGAGCTCGCGATGAGCAGTTCTTC.

This clonotype has ten or more counts. The CDR3, as DNA: TGCAGCGTGAGGGGGCTTGTGCGGGGTGGAGACAATGAGCAGTTCTTC. Translated, it gives CSVRGLVRGGDNEQFF. The rearrangement uses TRBV29-1 and TRBJ2-1; D may be TRBD1 (7 bases). Per the germline V gene, CDR1 is SQVTM and CDR2 is ANQGSEA. The CDR3 loop spans 16 amino acids. Trimming stripped 6 bases from V and 5 bases from J, with 23 bases between.

The chain recombines TRBV11-2 with TRBJ1-1; D perhaps matches TRBD1 (5 bases). Germline V gene lookup returns CDR1 SGHAT and CDR2 FQNNGV. The CDR3 sequence is 16 residues long. V was clipped by 5 bases and J by 4 bases, with 20 bases between them. For the CDR3, the DNA is TGTGCCAGCAGCCCTCGTCGGGGCAGGTCGGCCACTGAAGCTTTCTTT. Residues: CASSPRRGRSATEAFF. The whole variable domain, filled in from reference TRBV11-2 and TRBJ1-1, reads EAGVAQSPRYKIIEKRQSVAFWCNPISGHATLYWYQQILGQGPKLLIQFQNNGVVDDSQLPKDRFSAERLKGVDSTLKIQPAKLEDSAVYLCASSPRRGRSATEAFFGQGTRLTVV.

In its sample, this clonotype was seen many times. The rearrangement uses TRBV15 and TRBJ2-3; 7 nucleotides align to TRBD1. CDR1 LNHNV and CDR2 YYDKDF come from the germline V gene (reference sequence). This CDR3 spans 14 amino acids. The junction had 6 bases not matched to a gene; V was cut back by 2 bases and J by 7 bases. DNA for the CDR3: TGTGCCACCAGCAGACGTTCACAGGGGAATACGCAGTATTTT. It translates to CATSRRSQGNTQYF.

The chain is built from TRBV20-1 and TRBJ2-7; 7 bases line up with TRBD2. Losses at the gene ends were 3 bases for V and 2 bases for J; bases not matched to a gene: 10. The V gene's germline CDR1 is DFQATT and CDR2 SNEGSKA (reference sequence). This CDR3 region has 15 residues. The CDR3: CSARDGSSGTYEQYF. CDR3 DNA sequence: TGCAGTGCTAGGGACGGGTCTAGCGGAACCTACGAGCAGTACTTC.

This clonotype was detected ten times or more. The chain carries TRBV20-1 and TRBJ2-7; 7 bases line up with TRBD1. Germline V lookup: CDR1 DFQATT, CDR2 SNEGSKA (reference sequence). With V trimmed by 4 bases and J by 2 bases, 5 bases remained unmatched. There are 13 residues in the CDR3. The CDR3 DNA reads as TGCAGTGCTACTGGGACAGTTACCTACGAGCAGTACTTC. Its translation: CSATGTVTYEQYF.